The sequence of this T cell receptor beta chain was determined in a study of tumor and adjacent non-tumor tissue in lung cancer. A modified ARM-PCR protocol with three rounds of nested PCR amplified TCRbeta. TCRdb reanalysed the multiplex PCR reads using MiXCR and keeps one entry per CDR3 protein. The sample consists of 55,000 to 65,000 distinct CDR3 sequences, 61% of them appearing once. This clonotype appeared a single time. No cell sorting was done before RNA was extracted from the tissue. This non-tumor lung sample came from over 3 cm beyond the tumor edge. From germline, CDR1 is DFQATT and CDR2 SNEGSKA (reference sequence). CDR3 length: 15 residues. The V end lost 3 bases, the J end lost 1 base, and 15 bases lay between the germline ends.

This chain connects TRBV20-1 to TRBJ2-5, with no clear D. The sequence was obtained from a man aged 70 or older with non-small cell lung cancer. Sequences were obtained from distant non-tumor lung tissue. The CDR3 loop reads CSASAAWALQETQYF. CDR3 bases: TGCAGTGCTAGTGCGGCGTGGGCCCTCCAAGAGACCCAGTACTTC.